The clone carrying this T cell receptor (beta chain) turned up a few times. The antigen is unknown. The source of the sample is a study of shared clonotypes between healthy human individuals. Study as a whole: Contributing individuals were a couple of females and three males aged 18 to 49.

Produced via immunoSEQ multiplex PCR; TCRdb's table is partial and in-frame only. The sample has roughly 1,000,000 clones; around 78% are singletons. Study results and caveats: In several donors, about 5% of naive CD4 clonotypes appeared in common.

This TCR was recovered from a man aged 18 to 29 in good health. Some clones in this sample may be carry-over from other donors' samples. The sample taken for sequencing was memory CD4+ T cells from PBMCs. Subset described: CD45RA-negative fraction.

In nucleotides, the CDR3 is TGTGCCACCAGCAGAGATGTGCCGGGAGGTCGCAATGAGCAGTTCTTC. Protein sequence: CATSRDVPGGRNEQFF. The V gene is TRBV15, the J gene TRBJ2-1, with 7 bases fitting TRBD2. This CDR3 has 16 residues. Germline assignment: CDR1 LNHNV and CDR2 YYDKDF (reference sequence). V dropped 0 bases and J dropped 6; count of bases not matched to a gene: 8.